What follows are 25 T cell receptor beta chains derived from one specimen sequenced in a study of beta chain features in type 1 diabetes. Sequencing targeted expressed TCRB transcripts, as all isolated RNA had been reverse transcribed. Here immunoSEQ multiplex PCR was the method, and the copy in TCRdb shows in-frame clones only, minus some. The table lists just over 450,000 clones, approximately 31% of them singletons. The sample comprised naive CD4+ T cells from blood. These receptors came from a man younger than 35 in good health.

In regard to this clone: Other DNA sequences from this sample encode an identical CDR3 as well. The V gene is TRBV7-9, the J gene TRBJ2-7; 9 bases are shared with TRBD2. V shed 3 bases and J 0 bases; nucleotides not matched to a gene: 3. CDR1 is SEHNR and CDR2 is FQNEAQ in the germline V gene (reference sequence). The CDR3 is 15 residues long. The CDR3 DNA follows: TGTGCCAGCAGCTTGAGCGGGAGGAGCTCCTACGAGCAGTACTTC. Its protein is CASSLSGRSSYEQYF.

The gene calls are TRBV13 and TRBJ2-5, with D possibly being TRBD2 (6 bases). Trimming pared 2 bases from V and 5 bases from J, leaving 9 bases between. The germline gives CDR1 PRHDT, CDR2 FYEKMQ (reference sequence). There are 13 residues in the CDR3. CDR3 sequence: CASSLRGRETQYF. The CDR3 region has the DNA TGTGCCAGCAGCTTAAGAGGGAGGGAGACCCAGTACTTC.

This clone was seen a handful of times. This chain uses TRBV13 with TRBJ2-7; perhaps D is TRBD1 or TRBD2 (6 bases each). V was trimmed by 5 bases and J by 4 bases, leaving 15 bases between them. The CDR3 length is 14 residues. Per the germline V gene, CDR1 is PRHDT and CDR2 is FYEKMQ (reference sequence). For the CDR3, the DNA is TGTGCCAGCAGCCGTACTGGGGGGCGGTACGAGCAGTACTTC. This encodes CASSRTGGRYEQYF.

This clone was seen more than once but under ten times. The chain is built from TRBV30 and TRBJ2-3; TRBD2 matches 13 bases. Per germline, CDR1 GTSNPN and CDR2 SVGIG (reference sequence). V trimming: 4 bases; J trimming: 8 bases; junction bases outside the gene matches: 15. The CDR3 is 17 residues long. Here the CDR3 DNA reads TGTGCCTGGACAGGATCGGGGTCACTAGCGGGAGGGCGTACGCAGTATTTT. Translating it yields CAWTGSGSLAGGRTQYF.

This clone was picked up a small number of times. The CDR3 is CASSEGGAQRGYTF. CDR3 DNA: TGTGCCAGCAGTGAAGGCGGGGCGCAGCGTGGCTACACCTTC. V usage is TRBV25-1 and J usage is TRBJ1-2; weak D call: TRBD1 (5 bases). The CDR3 is 14 residues long. V was shortened by 2 bases and J by 7 bases, with 14 bases between the two germline ends. Germline CDR1 and CDR2: MGHDK and SYGVNS.

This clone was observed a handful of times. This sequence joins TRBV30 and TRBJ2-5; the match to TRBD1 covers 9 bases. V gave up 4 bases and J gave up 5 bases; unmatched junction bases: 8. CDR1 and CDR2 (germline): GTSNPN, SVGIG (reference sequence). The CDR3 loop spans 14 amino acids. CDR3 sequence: CAWTGTGLRETQYF. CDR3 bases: TGTGCCTGGACTGGGACAGGGCTCAGGGAGACCCAGTACTTC.

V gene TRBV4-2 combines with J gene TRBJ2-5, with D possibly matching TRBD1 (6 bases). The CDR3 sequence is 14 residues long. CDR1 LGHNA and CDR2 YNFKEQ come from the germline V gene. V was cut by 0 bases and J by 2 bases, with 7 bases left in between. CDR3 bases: TGTGCCAGCAGCCAAGATGGACAGCAAGAGACCCAGTACTTC. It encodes CASSQDGQQETQYF.

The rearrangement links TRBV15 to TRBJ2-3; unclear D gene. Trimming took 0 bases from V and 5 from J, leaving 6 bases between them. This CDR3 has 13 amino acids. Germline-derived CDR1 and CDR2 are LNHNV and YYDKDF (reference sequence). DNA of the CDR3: TGTGCCACCAGCAGAGAGCCGTTAGATACGCAGTATTTT. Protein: CATSREPLDTQYF.

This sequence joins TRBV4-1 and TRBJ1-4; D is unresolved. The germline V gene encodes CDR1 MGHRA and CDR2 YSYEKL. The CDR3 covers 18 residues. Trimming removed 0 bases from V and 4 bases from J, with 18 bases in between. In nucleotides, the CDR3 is TGCGCCAGCAGCCAAGAGCGAGGTGGGCTCGGATTTAATGAAAAACTGTTTTTT. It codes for CASSQERGGLGFNEKLFF.

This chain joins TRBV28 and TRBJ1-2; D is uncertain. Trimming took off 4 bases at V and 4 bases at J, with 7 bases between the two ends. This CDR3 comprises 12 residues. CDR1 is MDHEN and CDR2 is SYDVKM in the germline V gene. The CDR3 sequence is CASSSGIYGYTF. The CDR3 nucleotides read TGTGCCAGCAGTTCGGGAATCTATGGCTACACCTTC.

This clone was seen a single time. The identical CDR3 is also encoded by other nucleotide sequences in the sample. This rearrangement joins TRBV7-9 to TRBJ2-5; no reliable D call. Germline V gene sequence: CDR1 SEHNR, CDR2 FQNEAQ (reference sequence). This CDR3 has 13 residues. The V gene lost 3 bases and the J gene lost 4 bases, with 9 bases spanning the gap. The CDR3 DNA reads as TGTGCCAGCAGCTTCGGTGGGATAGAGACCCAGTACTTC. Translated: CASSFGGIETQYF. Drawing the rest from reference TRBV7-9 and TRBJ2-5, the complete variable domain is DTGVSQNPRHKITKRGQNVTFRCDPISEHNRLYWYRQTLGQGPEFLTYFQNEAQLEKSRLLSDRFSAERPKGSFSTLEIQRTEQGDSAMYLCASSFGGIETQYFGPGTRLLVL.

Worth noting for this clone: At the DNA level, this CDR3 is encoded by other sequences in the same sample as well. The CDR3 DNA sequence: TGTGCCTGGAGTGTACGACTAGCGGACTACGAGCAGTACTTC. Amino acids: CAWSVRLADYEQYF. The gene calls are TRBV30 and TRBJ2-7; 9 nucleotides agree with TRBD2. V lost 0 bases, J lost 3 bases, and 3 bases stayed unmatched. This CDR3 comprises 14 residues. Looked up from germline, CDR1 is GTSNPN and CDR2 is SVGIG (reference sequence). The full variable domain, completed using reference TRBV30 and TRBJ2-7, is SQTIHQWPATLVQPVGSPLSLECTVEGTSNPNLYWYRQAAGRGLQLLFYSVGIGQISSEVPQNLSASRPQDRQFILSSKKLLLSDSGFYLCAWSVRLADYEQYFGPGTRLTVT.

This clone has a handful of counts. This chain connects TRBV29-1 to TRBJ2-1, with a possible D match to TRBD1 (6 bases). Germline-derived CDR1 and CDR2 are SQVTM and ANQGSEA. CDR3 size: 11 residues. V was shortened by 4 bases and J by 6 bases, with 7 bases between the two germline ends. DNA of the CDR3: TGCAGCGTTGTCAGGGGCAATGAGCAGTTCTTC. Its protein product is CSVVRGNEQFF.

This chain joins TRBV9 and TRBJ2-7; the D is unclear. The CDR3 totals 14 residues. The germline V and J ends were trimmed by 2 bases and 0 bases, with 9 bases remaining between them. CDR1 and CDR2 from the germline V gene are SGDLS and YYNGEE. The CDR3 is CASSVAVVSYEQYF. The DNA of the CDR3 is TGTGCCAGCAGCGTGGCGGTAGTCTCCTACGAGCAGTACTTC.

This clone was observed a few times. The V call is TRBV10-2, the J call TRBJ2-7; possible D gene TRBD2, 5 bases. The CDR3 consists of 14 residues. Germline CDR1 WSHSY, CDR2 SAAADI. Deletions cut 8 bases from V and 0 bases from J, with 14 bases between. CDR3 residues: CASAPSPSSYEQYF. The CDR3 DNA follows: TGCGCCAGCGCTCCTAGCCCAAGCTCCTACGAGCAGTACTTC.

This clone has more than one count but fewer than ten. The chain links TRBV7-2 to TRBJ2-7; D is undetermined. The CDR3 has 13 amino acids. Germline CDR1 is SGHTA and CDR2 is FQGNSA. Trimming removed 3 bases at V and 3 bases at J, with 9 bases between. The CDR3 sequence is CASSFDVSYEQYF. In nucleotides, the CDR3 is TGTGCCAGCAGCTTCGACGTTAGCTACGAGCAGTACTTC. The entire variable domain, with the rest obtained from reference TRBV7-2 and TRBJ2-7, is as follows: GAGVSQSPSNKVTEKGKDVELRCDPISGHTALYWYRQSLGQGLEFLIYFQGNSAPDKSGLPSDRFSAERTGGSVSTLTIQRTQQEDSAVYLCASSFDVSYEQYFGPGTRLTVT.

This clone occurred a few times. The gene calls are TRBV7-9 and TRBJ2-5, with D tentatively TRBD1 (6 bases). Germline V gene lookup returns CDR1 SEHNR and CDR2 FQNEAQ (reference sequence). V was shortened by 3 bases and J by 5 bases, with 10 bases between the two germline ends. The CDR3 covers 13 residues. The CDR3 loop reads CASSFTGRETQYF. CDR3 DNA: TGTGCCAGCAGCTTCACAGGGCGGGAGACCCAGTACTTC. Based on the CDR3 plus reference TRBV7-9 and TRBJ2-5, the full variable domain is DTGVSQNPRHKITKRGQNVTFRCDPISEHNRLYWYRQTLGQGPEFLTYFQNEAQLEKSRLLSDRFSAERPKGSFSTLEIQRTEQGDSAMYLCASSFTGRETQYFGPGTRLLVL.

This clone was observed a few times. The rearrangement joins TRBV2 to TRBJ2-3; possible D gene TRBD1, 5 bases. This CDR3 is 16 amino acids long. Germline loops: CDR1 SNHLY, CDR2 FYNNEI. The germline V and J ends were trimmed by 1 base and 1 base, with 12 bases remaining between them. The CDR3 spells CASSEDGASGTDTQYF. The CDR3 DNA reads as TGTGCCAGCAGTGAAGATGGGGCTTCGGGCACAGATACGCAGTATTTT.

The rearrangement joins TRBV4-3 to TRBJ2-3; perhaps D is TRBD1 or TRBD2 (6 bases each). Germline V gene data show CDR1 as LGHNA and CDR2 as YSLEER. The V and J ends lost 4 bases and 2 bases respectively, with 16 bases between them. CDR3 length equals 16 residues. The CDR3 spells CASSPSPGANTDTQYF. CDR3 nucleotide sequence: TGCGCCAGCAGCCCTTCCCCGGGGGCAAACACAGATACGCAGTATTTT.

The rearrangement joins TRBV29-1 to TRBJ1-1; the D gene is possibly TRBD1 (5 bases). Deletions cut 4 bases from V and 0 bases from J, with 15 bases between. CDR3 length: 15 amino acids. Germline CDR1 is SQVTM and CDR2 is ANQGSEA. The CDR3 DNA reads TGCAGCGTTGTCCCGTTGGGGGGAATGAACACTGAAGCTTTCTTT. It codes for CSVVPLGGMNTEAFF.

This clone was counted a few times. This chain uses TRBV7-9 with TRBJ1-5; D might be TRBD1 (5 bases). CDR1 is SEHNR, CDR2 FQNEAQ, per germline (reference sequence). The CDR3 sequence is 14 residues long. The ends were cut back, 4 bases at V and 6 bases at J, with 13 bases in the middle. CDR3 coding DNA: TGTGCCAGCAGCTGGGCAGGGCCAAGTCAGCCCCAGCATTTT. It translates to CASSWAGPSQPQHF.

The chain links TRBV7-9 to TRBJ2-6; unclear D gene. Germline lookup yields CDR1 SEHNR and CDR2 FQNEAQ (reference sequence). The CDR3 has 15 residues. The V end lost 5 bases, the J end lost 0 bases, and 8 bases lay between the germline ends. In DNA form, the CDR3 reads TGTGCCAGCAGCCCTTTGGTCTCTGGGGCCAACGTCCTGACTTTC. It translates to CASSPLVSGANVLTF. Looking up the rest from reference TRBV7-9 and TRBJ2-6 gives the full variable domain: DTGVSQNPRHKITKRGQNVTFRCDPISEHNRLYWYRQTLGQGPEFLTYFQNEAQLEKSRLLSDRFSAERPKGSFSTLEIQRTEQGDSAMYLCASSPLVSGANVLTFGAGSRLTVL.

The CDR3 nucleotides are TGTGCCAGCAGCTTGCCCGCTAGTGGCTCAGATACGCAGTATTTT. Its protein is CASSLPASGSDTQYF. This chain links TRBV5-4 with TRBJ2-3; unclear D gene. The CDR3 runs 15 residues. Germline V gene sequence: CDR1 SGHNT, CDR2 YYREEE (reference sequence). Trimming left V 1 base short and J 4 bases short, with 13 bases between.

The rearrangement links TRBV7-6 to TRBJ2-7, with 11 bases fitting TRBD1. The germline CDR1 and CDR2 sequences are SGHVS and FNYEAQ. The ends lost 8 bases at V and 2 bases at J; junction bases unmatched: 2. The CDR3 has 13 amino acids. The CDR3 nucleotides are TGTGCCAGCGGACAGGGGGCGACCTACGAGCAGTACTTC. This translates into CASGQGATYEQYF.

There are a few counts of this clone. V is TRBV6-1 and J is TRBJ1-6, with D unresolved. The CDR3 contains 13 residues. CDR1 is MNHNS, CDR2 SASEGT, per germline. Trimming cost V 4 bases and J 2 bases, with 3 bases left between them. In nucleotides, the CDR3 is TGTGCCAGCAGTGGGACCTATAATTCACCCCTCCACTTT. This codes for CASSGTYNSPLHF.